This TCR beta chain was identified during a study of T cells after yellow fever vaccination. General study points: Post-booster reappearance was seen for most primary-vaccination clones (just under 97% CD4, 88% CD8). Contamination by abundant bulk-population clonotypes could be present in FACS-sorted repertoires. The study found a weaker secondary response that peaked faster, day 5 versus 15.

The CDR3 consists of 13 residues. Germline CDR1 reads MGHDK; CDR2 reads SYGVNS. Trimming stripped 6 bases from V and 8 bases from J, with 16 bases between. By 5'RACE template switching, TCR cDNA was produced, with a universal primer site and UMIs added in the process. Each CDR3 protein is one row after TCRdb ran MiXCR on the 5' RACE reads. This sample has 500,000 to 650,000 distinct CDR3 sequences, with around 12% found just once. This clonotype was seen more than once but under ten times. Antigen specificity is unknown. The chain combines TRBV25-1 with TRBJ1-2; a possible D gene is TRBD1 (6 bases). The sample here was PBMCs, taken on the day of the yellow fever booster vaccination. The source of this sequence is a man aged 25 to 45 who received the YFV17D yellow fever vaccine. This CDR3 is CASSGGGRWGYTF. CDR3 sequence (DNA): TGTGCCAGCAGCGGCGGGGGGCGGTGGGGCTACACCTTC.